Sequencing of this T cell receptor beta chain was carried out in a study of blood T cell repertoires in COVID-19. Overall study: Samples representing acute and convalescent COVID-19 were sourced from the United States, Italy and Spain.

Original processing methods: By means of reference gene primer amplification, nucleated cell counts were estimated. Assay: immunoSEQ multiplex PCR; the TCRdb copy retains only in-frame clones and omits some. V, J and clone size are those of that table, while D and trimming were read from the DNA. The sample holds around 190,000 clones; roughly 84% are singletons and the top ten take about 18%. Enrolled during active infection, Seattle patients were then followed longitudinally. This clonotype originated in a man aged 50 or older with COVID-19, enrolled during active disease. The sample comprised peripheral blood.

CDR3: CASSQESVPSGNTIYF. The CDR3 coding sequence is TGCGCCAGCAGCCAAGAGTCGGTCCCCTCTGGAAACACCATATATTTT. The chain couples TRBV4-1 to TRBJ1-3, with no clear D. The length of the CDR3 is 16 residues. V lost 0 bases, J lost 0 bases, and 9 bases lay in between. Germline V gene data show CDR1 as MGHRA and CDR2 as YSYEKL.